The next 29 T cell receptor beta chains were all read from a single sample in a study of CD8 T cells in Susac syndrome. Roughly 0.5 to 1 ug RNA was reverse transcribed with random hexamers. Each CDR3 protein is one row after TCRdb ran MiXCR on the immunoSEQ multiplex PCR reads. Among 150,000 to 200,000 distinct CDR3 sequences listed, under 95% were seen once. Sequenced material: CD4+ T cells from PBMCs. The receptors were sampled from a human donor with multiple sclerosis.

The V gene is TRBV30, the J gene TRBJ1-5; D possibly corresponds to TRBD1 (6 bases). This CDR3 is 13 amino acids long. Trimming removed 5 bases from V and 5 bases from J, with 13 bases in between. In germline, CDR1 is GTSNPN, CDR2 SVGIG (reference sequence). For the CDR3, the DNA is TGTGCCTGGGCTCGAGGGGGAGATCAGCCCCAGCATTTT. Translated, it gives CAWARGGDQPQHF.

The chain combines TRBV4-2 with TRBJ2-7, with TRBD2 identical over 11 bases. With 4 bases clipped from V and 2 bases from J, the junction kept 7 bases outside the gene matches. Germline V lookup: CDR1 LGHNA, CDR2 YNFKEQ. The CDR3 contains 16 residues. The CDR3 coding sequence is TGTGCCAGCAGCCTGTCCGGGACTAGCGGCCCCTACGAGCAGTACTTC. It yields the protein CASSLSGTSGPYEQYF.

The rearrangement links TRBV5-4 to TRBJ1-6; 8 bases fit TRBD1. Looked up from germline, CDR1 is SGHNT and CDR2 is YYREEE (reference sequence). With 4 bases clipped from V and 8 bases from J, the junction kept 5 bases outside the gene matches. The CDR3 is 14 amino acids. DNA of the CDR3: TGTGCCAGCAGCCGGGACAGGACTCATTCACCCCTCCACTTT. This codes for CASSRDRTHSPLHF.

V gene TRBV6-1 combines with J gene TRBJ1-2; 7 nucleotides match TRBD1. V lost 4 bases, J lost 4 bases, and 6 bases stayed unmatched. Germline V CDR1 and CDR2: MNHNS, SASEGT. The CDR3 has 14 residues. The CDR3 region has the DNA TGTGCCAGCAGTGCCGCCGGGACAGTCTATGGCTACACCTTC. Protein sequence: CASSAAGTVYGYTF.

For the CDR3, the DNA is TGTGCCAGCAGTGAAGTGGCAGGGGGCACGCTCCGTTGGGAGCAGTACTTC. This translates into CASSEVAGGTLRWEQYF. The gene calls are TRBV2 and TRBJ2-7; 8 nucleotides line up with TRBD1. Germline-derived CDR1 and CDR2 are SNHLY and FYNNEI. V was clipped by 1 base and J by 7 bases; unmatched bases: 15. This CDR3 has 17 residues. The variable domain in full, with the rest retrieved from reference TRBV2 and TRBJ2-7, is EPEVTQTPSHQVTQMGQEVILRCVPISNHLYFYWYRQILGQKVEFLVSFYNNEISEKSEIFDDQFSVERPDGSNFTLKIRSTKLEDSAMYFCASSEVAGGTLRWEQYFGPGTRLTVT.

V gene TRBV3-1 combines with J gene TRBJ2-3, with TRBD2 matching over 13 bases. The CDR3 consists of 17 residues. J lost 3 bases, V lost 0 bases, and 3 bases had no gene match. Per the germline V gene, CDR1 is LGHDT and CDR2 is YNNKEL (reference sequence). The CDR3 DNA is TGTGCCAGCAGCCAAGAACTAGCGGGAGGGCCAACAGATACGCAGTATTTT. Translated, it gives CASSQELAGGPTDTQYF.

The chain combines TRBV29-1 with TRBJ1-1; D perhaps matches TRBD1 (5 bases). Germline V gene lookup returns CDR1 SQVTM and CDR2 ANQGSEA. V was pared by 6 bases and J by 5 bases, with 16 bases between. There are 13 residues in the CDR3. CDR3 amino acids: CSVQSTRGTEAFF. The DNA for the CDR3 is TGCAGCGTCCAGTCAACACGGGGGACTGAAGCTTTCTTT.

The chain recombines TRBV9 with TRBJ2-1; 8 positions agree with TRBD1. The CDR3 has 15 residues. The V gene end was trimmed by 0 bases and the J gene end by 6 bases; junction bases not matched to a gene: 5. The germline CDR1 and CDR2 sequences are SGDLS and YYNGEE. CDR3: CASSVGWTGSNEQFF. The CDR3 coding sequence is TGTGCCAGCAGCGTAGGGTGGACAGGGAGCAATGAGCAGTTCTTC.

The rearrangement links TRBV10-3 to TRBJ2-6; no reliable D call. The CDR3 runs 17 residues. V dropped 0 bases and J dropped 0 bases, with 9 bases sitting between them. CDR1 and CDR2 from the germline V gene are ENHRY and SYGVKD. For the CDR3, the DNA is TGTGCCATCAGTGAGTCGGGCATCTCCTCTGGGGCCAACGTCCTGACTTTC. The encoded protein is CAISESGISSGANVLTF.

The V gene is TRBV28, the J gene TRBJ2-1; 12 nucleotides align to TRBD2. The germline gives CDR1 MDHEN, CDR2 SYDVKM. This CDR3 comprises 16 residues. V lost 4 bases and J lost 4; bases outside the gene matches: 5. This CDR3 reads CASSSASGGVYNEQFF. In DNA form, the CDR3 reads TGTGCCAGCAGTTCGGCTAGCGGGGGGGTATACAATGAGCAGTTCTTC.

The chain combines TRBV20-1 with TRBJ1-2, with D perhaps matching TRBD1 (5 bases). Between the trimmed V and J ends, which lost 6 bases and 8 bases, there was a span of 13 bases. This CDR3 spans 11 amino acids. Per the germline V gene, CDR1 is DFQATT and CDR2 is SNEGSKA (reference sequence). The CDR3 loop is CSAPWGDGYTF. DNA for the CDR3: TGCAGTGCCCCGTGGGGGGACGGCTACACCTTC.

The gene calls are TRBV20-1 and TRBJ2-3; D perhaps matches TRBD1 (6 bases). This CDR3 contains 14 residues. The V gene lost 7 bases and the J gene lost 0 bases, with 14 bases spanning the gap. Germline-derived CDR1 and CDR2 are DFQATT and SNEGSKA (reference sequence). The CDR3 DNA reads as TGCAGTGTTCCAGGGGAGACTAGCACAGATACGCAGTATTTT. Protein: CSVPGETSTDTQYF.

V and J are TRBV28 and TRBJ2-2; D remains unclear. The CDR3 extends over 13 amino acids. Germline values: CDR1 MDHEN, CDR2 SYDVKM. V was cut by 8 bases and J by 2 bases, with 9 bases left in between. DNA for the CDR3: TGTGCCAGCTCCCCCGGCAACACCGGGGAGCTGTTTTTT. Translation: CASSPGNTGELFF.

The chain combines TRBV7-2 with TRBJ2-1, with 8 nucleotides matching TRBD2. Trimming at V came to 5 bases and at J to 8 bases, leaving 8 bases not matched to a gene. This CDR3 has 14 residues. Germline CDR1 is SGHTA and CDR2 is FQGNSA. DNA of the CDR3: TGTGCCAGCAGCGTTCGACTAGCGAGCGATGAGCAGTTCTTC. Its protein product is CASSVRLASDEQFF.

This chain joins TRBV9 and TRBJ2-1; tentative D call: TRBD2 (6 bases). Germline V gene lookup returns CDR1 SGDLS and CDR2 YYNGEE. The CDR3 totals 15 residues. V lost 0 bases and J 5 bases, leaving 12 bases between the germline ends. CDR3 residues: CASSVGLASDNEQFF. CDR3 DNA sequence: TGTGCCAGCAGCGTAGGGCTAGCGAGCGACAATGAGCAGTTCTTC.

The genes are TRBV30 and TRBJ1-1; 7 positions agree with TRBD1. This CDR3 has 16 amino acids. Trimming took 0 bases from V and 4 from J; bases not matched to a gene: 11. The germline CDR1 and CDR2 sequences are GTSNPN and SVGIG (reference sequence). The CDR3 sequence: CAWSVRLGQAGTEAFF. In DNA form, the CDR3 reads TGTGCCTGGAGTGTACGTTTAGGACAGGCGGGCACTGAAGCTTTCTTT. Complete variable domain (other parts from reference TRBV30 and TRBJ1-1): SQTIHQWPATLVQPVGSPLSLECTVEGTSNPNLYWYRQAAGRGLQLLFYSVGIGQISSEVPQNLSASRPQDRQFILSSKKLLLSDSGFYLCAWSVRLGQAGTEAFFGQGTRLTVV.

The chain employs TRBV4-3 and TRBJ1-4, with TRBD1 identical over 10 bases. The V and J ends lost 2 bases and 7 bases, in that order; junction bases with no gene match: 7. Germline lookup yields CDR1 LGHNA and CDR2 YSLEER. This CDR3 spans 16 amino acids. In DNA form, the CDR3 reads TGCGCCAGCAGCCAACAACCGGGACAGGGGTCTGAAAAACTGTTTTTT. Its protein product is CASSQQPGQGSEKLFF.

The genes are TRBV25-1 and TRBJ1-1, with D unclear. Germline CDR1 MGHDK, CDR2 SYGVNS. CDR3 length: 10 residues. The V gene lost 9 bases and the J gene lost 8 bases, with 10 bases spanning the gap. The CDR3 region is CASRGQEAFF. The DNA for the CDR3 is TGTGCCAGTCGTGGGCAGGAAGCTTTCTTT.

The chain couples TRBV9 to TRBJ2-1, with D uncertain. The V and J ends lost 0 bases and 9 bases respectively, with 7 bases between them. Germline CDR1 reads SGDLS; CDR2 reads YYNGEE. CDR3 length: 12 residues. The CDR3, as DNA: TGTGCCAGCAGCGTAGTTAATTCTGAGCAGTTCTTC. It translates to CASSVVNSEQFF.

This chain links TRBV20-1 with TRBJ2-3; D is unclear. The germline V gene encodes CDR1 DFQATT and CDR2 SNEGSKA (reference sequence). With 5 bases removed from V and 5 bases from J, the gap between germline ends came to 8 bases. The CDR3 is 11 amino acids. The DNA for the CDR3 is TGCAGTGCTGGACCAGGAGATACGCAGTATTTT. Its protein is CSAGPGDTQYF.

The rearrangement links TRBV4-2 to TRBJ1-5, with 12 bases that match TRBD1. J gave up 3 bases and V 5 bases, and 5 bases lay outside the gene matches. This CDR3 comprises 16 residues. Germline V gene data show CDR1 as LGHNA and CDR2 as YNFKEQ. The DNA for the CDR3 is TGTGCCAGCAGCGGGGGGACAGGGGGCGTCAATCAGCCCCAGCATTTT. Encoded protein: CASSGGTGGVNQPQHF.

The chain links TRBV12-3 or TRBV12-4 to TRBJ1-5; tentative D call: TRBD1 (5 bases). The CDR3 is 15 amino acids. V was trimmed by 6 bases and J by 3 bases, leaving 15 bases between them. Here the CDR3 reads CASSPEGQANQPQHF. The CDR3, as DNA: TGTGCCAGCAGCCCAGAAGGACAAGCCAATCAGCCCCAGCATTTT.

The chain employs TRBV13 and TRBJ2-2; no clear D gene. The CDR3 totals 13 residues. CDR1 PRHDT and CDR2 FYEKMQ come from the germline V gene (reference sequence). V lost 5 bases and J 6 bases, leaving 10 bases between the germline ends. As DNA, the CDR3 is TGTGCCAGCAGCAAACAAGCTGCCGGGGAGCTGTTTTTT. Protein sequence: CASSKQAAGELFF. Full variable domain (missing parts from reference TRBV13 and TRBJ2-2): AAGVIQSPRHLIKEKRETATLKCYPIPRHDTVYWYQQGPGQDPQFLISFYEKMQSDKGSIPDRFSAQQFSDYHSELNMSSLELGDSALYFCASSKQAAGELFFGEGSRLTVL.

The genes are TRBV11-1 and TRBJ2-2; 8 bases line up with TRBD1. There are 16 residues in the CDR3. The V segment lost 5 bases and the J segment 3 bases; nucleotides outside the gene matches: 8. Germline V gene sequence: CDR1 SGHAT, CDR2 FQDESV (reference sequence). CDR3 loop: CASSRSPGQDTGELFF. CDR3 DNA sequence: TGTGCCAGCAGCCGATCTCCGGGACAGGACACCGGGGAGCTGTTTTTT.

This rearrangement joins TRBV9 to TRBJ2-7; TRBD1 agrees at 8 bases. This CDR3 contains 14 residues. The junction had 9 bases not matched to a gene; V was cut back by 5 bases and J by 5 bases. Germline V gene data show CDR1 as SGDLS and CDR2 as YYNGEE. This CDR3 is CASRSKDREDEQYF. DNA for the CDR3: TGTGCCAGCAGATCCAAGGACAGGGAGGACGAGCAGTACTTC.

The chain links TRBV30 to TRBJ2-5; D is undetermined. The CDR3 has 14 amino acids. V dropped 2 bases and J dropped 0 bases, with 10 bases sitting between them. The germline CDR1 and CDR2 sequences are GTSNPN and SVGIG (reference sequence). The CDR3 here is CAWSQSQYQETQYF. CDR3 coding DNA: TGTGCCTGGAGTCAATCCCAGTACCAAGAGACCCAGTACTTC.

This rearrangement joins TRBV9 to TRBJ2-3, with D unclear. Germline V gene lookup returns CDR1 SGDLS and CDR2 YYNGEE. The V and J ends lost 0 bases and 0 bases respectively, with 14 bases between them. CDR3 length equals 17 residues. CDR3 sequence: CASSVAGATSSTDTQYF. CDR3 DNA: TGTGCCAGCAGCGTAGCTGGTGCTACCTCTAGCACAGATACGCAGTATTTT.

DNA for the CDR3: TGCAGTGCTAGTGGGAGCGGGGGGGCCCGCAATGAGCAGTTCTTC. This codes for CSASGSGGARNEQFF. The chain uses TRBV20-1 and TRBJ2-1, with 10 bases that match TRBD2. Germline V gene lookup returns CDR1 DFQATT and CDR2 SNEGSKA (reference sequence). The CDR3 is 15 amino acids. V shed 3 bases and J 6 bases; nucleotides not matched to a gene: 8.

The chain carries TRBV4-1 and TRBJ2-7; 9 nucleotides agree with TRBD2. The CDR3 sequence is 14 residues long. V gave up 5 bases and J gave up 5 bases; unmatched junction bases: 7. The germline V gene encodes CDR1 MGHRA and CDR2 YSYEKL. The CDR3 loop is CASSGREGGNEQYF. CDR3 sequence (DNA): TGCGCCAGCAGCGGGCGGGAGGGCGGAAACGAGCAGTACTTC.